Shown below are 21 T cell receptor beta chains from a single sample sequenced in a study of T cells after yellow fever vaccination. Using its own MiXCR run on the 5' RACE reads, TCRdb lists one record per CDR3 protein. The sample has about 550,000 distinct CDR3 sequences; 15% to 20% are singletons. This specimen was PBMCs, taken 15 days after the yellow fever booster vaccination. These receptors were taken from a man younger than 40 who received the YFV17D yellow fever vaccine.

This clonotype occurred a few times. The chain recombines TRBV11-2 with TRBJ2-4, with D tentatively TRBD2 (5 bases). CDR3 size: 14 residues. The V end lost 4 bases, the J end lost 6 bases, and 13 bases lay between the germline ends. CDR1 and CDR2 from the germline V gene are SGHAT and FQNNGV. The CDR3 here is CASSSPGEGNIQYF. CDR3 nucleotide sequence: TGTGCCAGCAGCTCCCCGGGCGAGGGAAACATTCAGTACTTC.

This clonotype was counted between two and nine times. The V and J genes are TRBV4-1 and TRBJ2-3; weak D call: TRBD1 (5 bases). This CDR3 is built from 13 residues. Looked up from germline, CDR1 is MGHRA and CDR2 is YSYEKL. The V and J ends lost 6 bases and 11 bases respectively, with 18 bases between them. This CDR3 reads CASRGVGTGGQYF. The CDR3 DNA reads TGCGCCAGCAGAGGGGTTGGCACAGGCGGGCAGTATTTT.

This clonotype was detected many times. Written as DNA, the CDR3 is TGCGCCAGCAGCCCGGGTAGCTCCTACAATGAGCAGTTCTTC. It yields the protein CASSPGSSYNEQFF. The chain joins TRBV4-3 to TRBJ2-1; no clear D gene. The CDR3 is made up of 14 amino acids. Germline V gene lookup returns CDR1 LGHNA and CDR2 YSLEER. Trimming took off 4 bases at V and 0 bases at J, with 7 bases between the two ends.

The chain couples TRBV7-8 to TRBJ2-7; possibly TRBD2 for D (6 bases). CDR3 length equals 14 residues. Germline-derived CDR1 and CDR2 are SGHVS and FQNEAQ. Trimming pared 5 bases from V and 3 bases from J, leaving 14 bases between. This chain's CDR3 is CASSRVSGNYEQYF. The CDR3 region has the DNA TGTGCCAGCAGCCGAGTTAGCGGTAACTACGAGCAGTACTTC.

The V gene is TRBV19, the J gene TRBJ2-1; 10 bases fit TRBD1. Germline trimming cut 3 bases from V and 9 bases from J; bases unmatched to any gene: 5. The CDR3 consists of 14 residues. Per the germline V gene, CDR1 is LNHDA and CDR2 is SQIVND (reference sequence). CDR3: CASSIGQGVGEQFF. CDR3 coding DNA: TGTGCCAGTAGTATCGGACAGGGGGTAGGTGAGCAGTTCTTC.

This clonotype showed up many times. The CDR3 loop is CASSFGGSGANVLTF. CDR3 DNA sequence: TGTGCCAGCAGCTTTGGAGGCTCTGGGGCCAACGTCCTGACTTTC. The V and J genes are TRBV7-9 and TRBJ2-6; a weak D match, TRBD2 (5 bases). The CDR3 extends over 15 amino acids. CDR1 is SEHNR and CDR2 is FQNEAQ in the germline V gene (reference sequence). Trimming removed 3 bases from V and 0 bases from J, with 6 bases in between.

The V call is TRBV20-1, the J call TRBJ2-3; unclear D gene. Germline V gene sequence: CDR1 DFQATT, CDR2 SNEGSKA (reference sequence). CDR3 length: 17 residues. Between the trimmed V and J ends, which lost 1 base and 1 base, there was a span of 18 bases. CDR3 loop: CSARGVSRLSRTDTQYF. CDR3 DNA sequence: TGCAGTGCTAGAGGCGTCTCGAGACTCTCCCGCACAGATACGCAGTATTTT.

The table lists this clonotype with a few counts. DNA for the CDR3: TGTGCCAGCAGACCAACAGGGTACAACTACAATGAGCAGTTCTTC. Amino acid sequence: CASRPTGYNYNEQFF. J is TRBJ2-1 and V is TRBV6-1, with a weak D call TRBD1 (6 bases). CDR3 length equals 15 residues. Germline CDR1 MNHNS, CDR2 SASEGT. Between the trimmed V and J ends, which lost 6 bases and 3 bases, there was a span of 15 bases.

This clonotype appeared a few times. J is TRBJ2-7 and V is TRBV28; D perhaps matches TRBD1 (6 bases). Between the trimmed V and J ends, which lost 4 bases and 2 bases, there was a span of 15 bases. CDR1 and CDR2 (germline): MDHEN, SYDVKM. The CDR3 is 15 residues long. For the CDR3, the DNA is TGTGCCAGCAGTTCCGCAGGGGTCGTACCCTACGAGCAGTACTTC. Protein sequence: CASSSAGVVPYEQYF.

The rearrangement uses TRBV3-1 and TRBJ1-1; D perhaps matches TRBD1 (5 bases). CDR1 and CDR2 from the germline V gene are LGHDT and YNNKEL (reference sequence). The CDR3 runs 13 residues. V was clipped by 2 bases and J by 7 bases, with 11 bases between them. The CDR3 loop reads CASSQWGIGEAFF. CDR3 coding DNA: TGTGCCAGCAGCCAATGGGGGATTGGTGAAGCTTTCTTT.

The chain joins TRBV2 to TRBJ2-5; D might be TRBD2 (5 bases). Trimming left V 8 bases short and J 3 bases short, with 13 bases between. The CDR3 has 13 amino acids. Germline CDR1 is SNHLY and CDR2 is FYNNEI. The CDR3 DNA follows: TGTGCCAGCGGCGCGGAGGTCAAAGAGACCCAGTACTTC. Protein sequence: CASGAEVKETQYF.

The chain joins TRBV29-1 to TRBJ2-1; D is unresolved. The V end lost 3 bases, the J end lost 2 bases, and 5 bases lay between the germline ends. The germline CDR1 and CDR2 sequences are SQVTM and ANQGSEA. CDR3 length: 12 amino acids. The CDR3 spells CSVDLAYNEQFF. CDR3 bases: TGCAGCGTTGACCTAGCCTACAATGAGCAGTTCTTC.

This chain uses TRBV21-1 with TRBJ2-1; TRBD1 is the table's D call and was not checked against the DNA. TRBV21-1 is an annotated pseudogene. The CDR3 totals 15 residues. CDR3 DNA sequence: TGTGCCAGCAGCCGCCCCACTAGCAAACCCAATGAGCAGTTCTTC. Encoded protein: CASSRPTSKPNEQFF.

The gene calls are TRBV14 and TRBJ2-7, with D hard to call. The CDR3 length is 15 residues. V was trimmed by 1 base and J by 5 bases, leaving 15 bases between them. In germline, CDR1 is SGHDN, CDR2 FVKESK. The CDR3 sequence is CASSQVRSAQNEQYF. The CDR3 DNA reads as TGTGCCAGCAGCCAAGTGAGAAGCGCGCAGAACGAGCAGTACTTC.

This clonotype was counted a few times. V gene TRBV5-1 combines with J gene TRBJ1-6; 9 positions agree with TRBD1. V shed 4 bases and J 7 bases; nucleotides not matched to a gene: 9. The CDR3 totals 16 residues. Germline V lookup: CDR1 SGHRS, CDR2 YFSETQ. The CDR3 DNA sequence: TGCGCCAGCAGCCCATTAGGGGACAGGGCGAATTCACCCCTCCACTTT. Protein: CASSPLGDRANSPLHF.

The chain uses TRBV18 and TRBJ2-5; 13 nucleotides line up with TRBD2. In germline, CDR1 is KGHSH, CDR2 LQKENI. V lost 6 bases and J lost 3; bases outside the gene matches: 4. CDR3 length: 15 residues. CDR3 nucleotides: TGTGCCAGCTCCCCTGGACTAGCGGGAGAAGAGACCCAGTACTTC. Residues: CASSPGLAGEETQYF.

V usage is TRBV12-3 or TRBV12-4 and J usage is TRBJ2-2, with no clear D. Trimming took 5 bases from V and 7 from J, leaving 8 bases between them. The CDR3 spans 12 residues. CDR3 bases: TGTGCCAGCAGTACCTTAGTCGGGGAGCTGTTTTTT. This sequence encodes CASSTLVGELFF.

This chain uses TRBV29-1 with TRBJ2-5; D could derive from TRBD1 or TRBD2 (5 bases each). CDR1 is SQVTM and CDR2 is ANQGSEA in the germline V gene. The germline V and J ends were trimmed by 2 bases and 5 bases, with 15 bases remaining between them. The CDR3 contains 14 residues. CDR3: CSVETRVGVETQYF. Here the CDR3 DNA reads TGCAGCGTTGAAACCCGAGTGGGGGTTGAGACCCAGTACTTC.

The gene calls are TRBV23-1 and TRBJ2-7; the D call may be TRBD1 or TRBD2 (7 bases each). TRBV23-1 is an ORF; its function is uncertain. This CDR3 has 17 amino acids. The V end was cut by 4 bases, the J end by 3 bases, with 22 bases between. The CDR3 sequence is CASSPRRWQGGYYEQYF. Written as DNA, the CDR3 is TGCGCCAGCAGTCCCCGTCGGTGGCAGGGGGGGTACTACGAGCAGTACTTC.

This clonotype appeared a few times. The J gene is TRBJ2-3, the V gene TRBV11-2, with D possibly being TRBD1 or TRBD2 (5 bases each). Trimming removed 5 bases at V and 3 bases at J, with 21 bases between. The CDR3 is 17 residues long. Per the germline V gene, CDR1 is SGHAT and CDR2 is FQNNGV. The CDR3 reads CASSPTSGFSGTDTQYF. DNA for the CDR3: TGTGCCAGCAGCCCGACCTCAGGGTTCTCGGGGACAGATACGCAGTATTTT.

This clonotype occurred a few times. The genes are TRBV7-9 and TRBJ2-5; weak D call: TRBD1 (6 bases). Germline CDR1 reads SEHNR; CDR2 reads FQNEAQ (reference sequence). The CDR3 runs 16 residues. Deletions cut 5 bases from V and 3 bases from J, with 19 bases between. The CDR3 sequence: CASSRQVVWGEETQYF. CDR3 DNA: TGTGCCAGCAGCCGACAGGTCGTGTGGGGAGAAGAGACCCAGTACTTC.